This T cell receptor (beta chain) was sequenced during a study of shared clonotypes between healthy human individuals. About the study: Each donor contributed plates that comprised three CD4 naive, three CD4 memory, two CD8 naive and one CD8 memory. Study outcomes and limitations: As a rule, naive subsets had a larger estimated richness than memory subsets.

V was shortened by 6 bases and J by 2 bases, with 13 bases between the two germline ends. This CDR3 region has 14 residues. Per the germline V gene, CDR1 is MNHEY and CDR2 is SVGAGI. Evenly divided among several immunoSEQ plates was the genomic DNA of each subset. Profiling relied on immunoSEQ multiplex PCR, and the TCRdb table lists in-frame clones only, not all of them. The table records millions of clones, approximately 94% of them present only once. Naive-designated CD8 cells lacked CD45RO, were positively enriched for CCR7, and omitted terminally differentiated effector memory CD45RA+ cells. This clone appeared once. Its antigen is undetermined.

Sequencing input: naive CD8+ T cells sorted from blood. The sequence was collected from a man between 18 and 35 years old in good health. This sequence joins TRBV6-5 and TRBJ2-5; D might be TRBD2 (5 bases). CDR3 DNA sequence: TGTGCCAGCAGCCGTCTAGCAAGTCAAGAGACCCAGTACTTC. It is translated as CASSRLASQETQYF.